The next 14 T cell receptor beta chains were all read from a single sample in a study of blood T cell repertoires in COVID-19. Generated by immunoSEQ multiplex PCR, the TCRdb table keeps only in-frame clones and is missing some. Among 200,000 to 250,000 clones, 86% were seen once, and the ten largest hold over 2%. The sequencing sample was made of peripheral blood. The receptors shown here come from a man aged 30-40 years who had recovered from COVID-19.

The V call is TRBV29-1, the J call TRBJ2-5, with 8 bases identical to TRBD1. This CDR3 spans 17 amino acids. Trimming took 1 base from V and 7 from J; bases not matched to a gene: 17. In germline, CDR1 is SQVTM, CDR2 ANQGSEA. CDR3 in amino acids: CSVEGVGAGGPEGTQYF. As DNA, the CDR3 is TGCAGCGTTGAAGGGGTGGGGGCAGGGGGCCCCGAGGGGACCCAGTACTTC.

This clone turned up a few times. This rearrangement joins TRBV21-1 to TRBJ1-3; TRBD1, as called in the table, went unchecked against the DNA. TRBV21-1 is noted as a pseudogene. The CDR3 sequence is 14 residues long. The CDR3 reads CASTRLSSGNTIYF. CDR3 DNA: TGTGCCAGCACCAGGTTAAGCTCTGGAAACACCATATATTTT.

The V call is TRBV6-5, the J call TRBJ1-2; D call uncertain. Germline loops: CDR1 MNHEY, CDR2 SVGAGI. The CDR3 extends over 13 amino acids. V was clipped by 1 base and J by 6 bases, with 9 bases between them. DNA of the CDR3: TGTGCCAGCAGTTACTGGGAGGGTCATGGCTACACCTTC. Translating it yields CASSYWEGHGYTF.

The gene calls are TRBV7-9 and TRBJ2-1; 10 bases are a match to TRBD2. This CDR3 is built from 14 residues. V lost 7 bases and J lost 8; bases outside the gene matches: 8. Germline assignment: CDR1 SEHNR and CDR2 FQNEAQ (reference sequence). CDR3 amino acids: CASMGAGGPYEQFF. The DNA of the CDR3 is TGTGCCAGCATGGGAGCGGGGGGGCCGTATGAGCAGTTCTTC.

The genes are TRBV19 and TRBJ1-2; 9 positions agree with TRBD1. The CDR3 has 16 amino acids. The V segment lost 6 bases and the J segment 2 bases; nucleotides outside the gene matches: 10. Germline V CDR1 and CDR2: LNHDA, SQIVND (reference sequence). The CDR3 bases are TGTGCCAGTAGCCCGGACAGGGGAGTGTCCAACTATGGCTACACCTTC. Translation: CASSPDRGVSNYGYTF.

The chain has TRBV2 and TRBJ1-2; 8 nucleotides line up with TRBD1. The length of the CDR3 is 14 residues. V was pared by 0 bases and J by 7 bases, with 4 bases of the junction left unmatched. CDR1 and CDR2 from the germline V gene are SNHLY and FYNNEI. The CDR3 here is CASSEAWTGSGYTF. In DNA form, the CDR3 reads TGTGCCAGCAGTGAAGCGTGGACAGGGAGTGGCTACACCTTC.

DNA for the CDR3: TGTGCCAGCAGCCCCCCAGGGAAGTCACCCCTCCACTTT. The encoded protein is CASSPPGKSPLHF. The genes are TRBV2 and TRBJ1-6; possible D gene TRBD1, 5 bases. This CDR3 region has 13 residues. Germline V gene sequence: CDR1 SNHLY, CDR2 FYNNEI. V lost 6 bases and J lost 10, with 13 bases in between. The full variable domain, rest sourced from reference TRBV2 and TRBJ1-6, is EPEVTQTPSHQVTQMGQEVILRCVPISNHLYFYWYRQILGQKVEFLVSFYNNEISEKSEIFDDQFSVERPDGSNFTLKIRSTKLEDSAMYFCASSPPGKSPLHFGNGTRLTVT.

The CDR3 protein is CASSLAGFDGYTF. CDR3 nucleotides: TGTGCCAGCAGCCTAGCAGGGTTTGATGGCTACACCTTC. The V and J genes are TRBV11-2 and TRBJ1-2; perhaps TRBD1 as D (5 bases). Germline V lookup: CDR1 SGHAT, CDR2 FQNNGV. This CDR3 has 13 residues. V dropped 5 bases and J dropped 6 bases, with 13 bases sitting between them.

The CDR3 protein is CASSPAGDTEAFF. In DNA form, the CDR3 reads TGTGCCAGCAGCCCGGCGGGGGACACTGAAGCTTTCTTT. The chain couples TRBV6-5 to TRBJ1-1, with D perhaps TRBD1 (5 bases). The germline V gene encodes CDR1 MNHEY and CDR2 SVGAGI. This CDR3 is 13 amino acids long. V lost 6 bases and J lost 3, with 11 bases in between.

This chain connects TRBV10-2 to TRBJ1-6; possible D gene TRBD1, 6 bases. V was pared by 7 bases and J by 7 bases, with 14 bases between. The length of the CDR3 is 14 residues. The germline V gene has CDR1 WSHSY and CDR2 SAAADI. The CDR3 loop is CASKGGGVNSPLHF. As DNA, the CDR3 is TGCGCCAGCAAGGGCGGGGGCGTCAATTCACCCCTCCACTTT.

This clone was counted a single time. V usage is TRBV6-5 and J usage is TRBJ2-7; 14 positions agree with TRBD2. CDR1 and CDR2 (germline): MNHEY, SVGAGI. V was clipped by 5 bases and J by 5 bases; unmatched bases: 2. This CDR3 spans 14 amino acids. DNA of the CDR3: TGTGCCAGCAGTCGGGGACTAGCGGGGGACGAGCAGTACTTC. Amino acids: CASSRGLAGDEQYF.

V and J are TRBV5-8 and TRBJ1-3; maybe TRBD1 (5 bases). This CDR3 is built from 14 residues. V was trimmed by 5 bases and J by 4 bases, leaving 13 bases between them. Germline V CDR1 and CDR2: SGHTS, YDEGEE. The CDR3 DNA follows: TGTGCCAGCAGGCCAGGGTTGACCGGAAACACCATATATTTT. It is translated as CASRPGLTGNTIYF.

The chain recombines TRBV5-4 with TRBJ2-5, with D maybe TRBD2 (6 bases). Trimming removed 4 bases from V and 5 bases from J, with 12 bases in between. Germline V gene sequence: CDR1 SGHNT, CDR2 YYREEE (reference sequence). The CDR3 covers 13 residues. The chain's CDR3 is CASSLEAGETQYF. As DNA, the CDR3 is TGTGCCAGCAGCCTAGAGGCGGGGGAGACCCAGTACTTC.

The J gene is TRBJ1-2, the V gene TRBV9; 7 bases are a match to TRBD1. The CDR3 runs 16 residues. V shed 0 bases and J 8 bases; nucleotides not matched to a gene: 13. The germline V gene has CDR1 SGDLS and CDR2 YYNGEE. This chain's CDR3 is CASSVAPQTGDRGYTF. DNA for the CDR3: TGTGCCAGCAGCGTAGCCCCCCAAACAGGGGATCGCGGCTACACCTTC.